A single sample is the source of the 16 T cell receptor beta chains below, sequenced in a study of breast tumors, draining lymph nodes, adjacent tissues. Axillary draining lymph nodes of breast cancer patients supplied the node samples. TCRdb recomputed calls from the multiplex PCR reads with MiXCR, one row per CDR3 protein. The top ten hold over 3% of the sample, which has around 130,000 distinct CDR3 sequences, 15% to 20% seen once. The sample was axillary lymph node tissue. The origin of the receptors is a female donor with breast cancer. Some clones in this sample may be carry-over from other donors' samples.

Comments on this clonotype: A much bigger clone sits one base away, suggesting this may be a read error. This rearrangement joins TRBV7-9 to TRBJ2-2; 8 bases align to TRBD2. Germline V gives CDR1 SEHNR, CDR2 FQNEAQ (reference sequence). The CDR3 length is 14 residues. The CDR3 region is CANSSTSVSGELFF. The CDR3 DNA reads as TGTGCCAACAGCTCGACTAGCGTCTCCGGGGAGCTGTTTTTT.

This clonotype was detected many times. V and J are TRBV25-1 and TRBJ2-2; tentative D call: TRBD1 (5 bases). From germline, CDR1 is MGHDK and CDR2 SYGVNS. The CDR3 spans 13 residues. Trimming took off 3 bases at V and 10 bases at J, with 12 bases between the two ends. For the CDR3, the DNA is TGTGCCAGCAGTGACAACCAGGGCAAGGAGCTGTTTTTT. This codes for CASSDNQGKELFF. Combining the CDR3 with reference TRBV25-1 and TRBJ2-2 gives the whole variable domain EADIYQTPRYLVIGTGKKITLECSQTMGHDKMYWYQQDPGMELHLIHYSYGVNSTEKGDLSSESTVSRIRTEHFPLTLESARPSHTSQYLCASSDNQGKELFFGEGSRLTVL.

The chain employs TRBV14 and TRBJ1-2; 9 bases fit TRBD1. CDR3 length: 14 residues. V lost 0 bases, J lost 8 bases, and 4 bases stayed unmatched. Germline lookup yields CDR1 SGHDN and CDR2 FVKESK. The CDR3: CASSQEWTGVGYTF. For the CDR3, the DNA is TGTGCCAGCAGCCAAGAATGGACAGGGGTGGGCTACACCTTC.

This clonotype was observed at least ten times. The gene calls are TRBV2 and TRBJ2-3, with D uncertain. V was cut by 1 base and J by 4 bases, with 6 bases left in between. CDR3 length: 13 residues. Germline CDR1 and CDR2: SNHLY and FYNNEI. In DNA form, the CDR3 reads TGTGCCAGCAGTGAAGGGGCAGCAGATACGCAGTATTTT. Translating gives CASSEGAADTQYF.

This clonotype came up many times. The genes are TRBV7-2 and TRBJ1-3; D is uncertain. The CDR3 has 14 residues. Per germline, CDR1 SGHTA and CDR2 FQGNSA. Trimming cost V 5 bases and J 4 bases, with 12 bases left between them. The CDR3 DNA reads as TGTGCCAGCAGCCGGCTGGCCACCGGAAACACCATATATTTT. It is translated as CASSRLATGNTIYF.

This clonotype was counted many times. V usage is TRBV20-1 and J usage is TRBJ1-3, with a tentative D call TRBD1 (5 bases). There are 14 residues in the CDR3. With 3 bases removed from V and 7 bases from J, the gap between germline ends came to 16 bases. Germline V gives CDR1 DFQATT, CDR2 SNEGSKA (reference sequence). The CDR3 sequence: CSASEWQGVNTIYF. In nucleotides, the CDR3 is TGCAGTGCTAGTGAGTGGCAGGGCGTCAACACCATATATTTT.

There are many counts of this clonotype. J is TRBJ2-5 and V is TRBV7-9; D may be TRBD1 or TRBD2 (5 bases each). The germline CDR1 and CDR2 sequences are SEHNR and FQNEAQ (reference sequence). The CDR3 spans 16 residues. V lost 3 bases to trimming and J lost 5 bases, with 19 bases between them. The CDR3 sequence is CASSFPRDDGRETQYF. CDR3 in DNA: TGTGCCAGCAGCTTCCCCCGGGACGACGGGCGCGAGACCCAGTACTTC.

Ten or more counts support this clonotype. The chain employs TRBV6-1 and TRBJ1-6; D remains ambiguous. Looked up from germline, CDR1 is MNHNS and CDR2 is SASEGT. Trimming removed 3 bases at V and 7 bases at J, with 13 bases between. The CDR3 sequence is 15 residues long. The CDR3 reads CASSEVALINSPLHF. The CDR3, as DNA: TGTGCCAGCAGTGAGGTGGCCCTAATCAATTCACCCCTCCACTTT.

This clonotype was counted many times. The rearrangement links TRBV19 to TRBJ2-1; 8 nucleotides align to TRBD2. CDR1 LNHDA and CDR2 SQIVND come from the germline V gene (reference sequence). The CDR3 has 13 residues. The V segment lost 5 bases and the J segment 6 bases; nucleotides outside the gene matches: 3. This chain's CDR3 is CASSSAGGNEQFF. In DNA, the CDR3 is TGTGCCAGTAGTTCGGCGGGAGGCAATGAGCAGTTCTTC.

Concerning this clonotype: A much larger clone lies one base from this, so it may be a read error. DNA for the CDR3: TGTGCCAGCAGCTTAGGGACTGGCGGAAGGTATGAGCAGTTCTTC. Its protein product is CASSLGTGGRYEQFF. The chain couples TRBV7-3 to TRBJ2-1; D might be TRBD2 (6 bases). Trimming took off 2 bases at V and 8 bases at J, with 16 bases between the two ends. CDR3 length: 15 amino acids. CDR1 and CDR2 (germline): SGHTA, FQGTGA. Looking up the rest from reference TRBV7-3 and TRBJ2-1 gives the full variable domain: GAGVSQTPSNKVTEKGKYVELRCDPISGHTALYWYRQSLGQGPEFLIYFQGTGAADDSGLPNDRFFAVRPEGSVSTLKIQRTERGDSAVYLCASSLGTGGRYEQFFGPGTRLTVL.

This clonotype appeared many times. The genes are TRBV6-5 and TRBJ1-2, with a tentative D call TRBD1 (5 bases). The CDR3 extends over 15 amino acids. V lost 2 bases to trimming and J lost 2 bases, with 12 bases between them. In germline, CDR1 is MNHEY, CDR2 SVGAGI. This chain's CDR3 is CASSYLRGSNYGYTF. DNA of the CDR3: TGTGCCAGCAGTTACCTACGGGGGTCCAACTATGGCTACACCTTC.

This clonotype was recorded at least ten times. The rearrangement links TRBV20-1 to TRBJ1-4, with 10 positions matching TRBD1. Germline loops: CDR1 DFQATT, CDR2 SNEGSKA (reference sequence). CDR3 length: 15 amino acids. Trimming cost V 4 bases and J 8 bases; bases outside gene matches: 10. The CDR3 coding sequence is TGCAGTGCTAACCCCGGGGACAGGGGAGGGGAAAAACTGTTTTTT. It codes for CSANPGDRGGEKLFF.

In its sample, this clonotype was seen many times. One end of the junction is discordant with germline, which a read error may explain. This sequence joins TRBV4-1 and TRBJ1-6; D not resolved. The germline V gene has CDR1 MGHRA and CDR2 YSYEKL. CDR3 size: 14 residues. Here the CDR3 reads CTSSQPGDNSPLHF. CDR3 coding DNA: TGCACCAGCAGCCAACCAGGAGATAATTCACCCCTCCACTTT.

This clonotype has more than one count but fewer than ten. The chain recombines TRBV6-1 with TRBJ1-2, with TRBD1 matching 8 bases. The length of the CDR3 is 15 residues. The V segment lost 2 bases and the J segment 7 bases; nucleotides outside the gene matches: 9. CDR1 MNHNS and CDR2 SASEGT come from the germline V gene. CDR3 loop: CASSEILMGTGGYTF. The CDR3 bases are TGTGCCAGCAGTGAAATATTAATGGGGACAGGTGGCTACACCTTC.

On this clonotype itself: In this CDR3 the conserved last residue, phenylalanine or tryptophan, is missing, so a read error is likely. The chain joins TRBV13 to TRBJ2-5, with 9 positions matching TRBD2. The V and J ends lost 1 base and 3 bases, in that order; junction bases with no gene match: 3. CDR1 is PRHDT, CDR2 FYEKMQ, per germline (reference sequence). This CDR3 is built from 15 residues. The CDR3 loop is CASSLAAGGKETQYL. Here the CDR3 DNA reads TGTGCCAGCAGCTTAGCCGCGGGGGGGAAAGAGACCCAGTACCTC.

Remarks on this clonotype: A read error may explain this, as a much larger clone is one base away. The chain employs TRBV7-7 and TRBJ2-1, with D perhaps matching TRBD2 (6 bases). There are 13 residues in the CDR3. Germline V gene data show CDR1 as SSHAT and CDR2 as FNYEAQ (reference sequence). DNA of the CDR3: TGTGCTAGCGGTCCGGACCCGCGGGGTGAGCAGTTCTTC. Translation: CASGPDPRGEQFF.